The rows below give T cell receptor beta chains drawn from one sample of a study of blood T cells in healthy people across ages. TCRdb itself ran the 5' RACE reads through MiXCR, one entry per CDR3 protein. The data show approximately 730,000 distinct CDR3 sequences, about 55% seen once. Source material: blood. Source of these receptors: an elderly man in good health. Each CDR3 is given with its conserved first and last residue. A D gene is named only where the DNA matches it firmly. Clone size is stated in some rows and not others, as once, few, many or a class when expanded.

v_call	j_call	d_call	clone_size	cdr3_nt	cdr3_aa
TRBV5-6	TRBJ1-2	.	.	TGTGCCAGCAGCTTGTCGGCACTTTCGCGCTACACCTTC	CASSLSALSRYTF
TRBV12-3/TRBV12-4	TRBJ2-7	TRBD1	once	TGTGCCAGCAGGGGGACAGGGCTGGGCGAGCAGTACTTC	CASRGTGLGEQYF
TRBV7-2	TRBJ2-3	TRBD2	few	TGTGCCAGCAGCTTAGATGGTAGCGGGAGAAGATACGCGTATTTT	CASSLDGSGRRYAYF
TRBV6-4	TRBJ1-2	TRBD1	.	TGTGCCAGCAGTTCCGGGACAGGGTCGAACTATGGCTACACCTTC	CASSSGTGSNYGYTF
TRBV12-5	TRBJ1-5	TRBD1	.	TGTGCTAGTGGCAGGGACAGGGTGCAGCCCCAGCATTTT	CASGRDRVQPQHF
TRBV6-5	TRBJ2-7	TRBD2	.	TGTGCCAGCAGGAGACTAGCGGGAGGGGACGAGCAGTACTTC	CASRRLAGGDEQYF
TRBV27	TRBJ2-7	.	few	TGTGCCAGCAGTCCCTTAGGAGAGTTTGGCTACGAGCAGTACTTC	CASSPLGEFGYEQYF
TRBV4-1	TRBJ2-7	.	.	TGCGCCAGCAGCTCAGTCCCTGGACCCTCGTACGAGCAGTACTTC	CASSSVPGPSYEQYF
TRBV7-2	TRBJ2-3	.	few	TGTGCCAGCAGCTTCCGTGGCAGAGACGCGTATTTT	CASSFRGRDAYF
TRBV5-4	TRBJ1-6	.	once	TGTGCCAGCAGCCAGGACAGAAACAATTCACCCCTCCACTTT	CASSQDRNNSPLHF
TRBV20-1	TRBJ2-7	TRBD2	.	TGCAGTGCTAGCTCTAGCGGGATCCACGAGCAGTACTTC	CSASSSGIHEQYF
TRBV12-3/TRBV12-4	TRBJ2-7	TRBD1	many	TGTGCCAGCAGTTTCGGCAGGGGGTACGAGCAGTACTTC	CASSFGRGYEQYF
TRBV28	TRBJ1-6	.	.	TGTGCCACCTCTGGCAGCAATTCACCCCTCCACTTT	CATSGSNSPLHF
TRBV5-1	TRBJ2-1	.	.	TGCGCCGGCAGTCTTCAGTCGAATGAGCAGTTCTTC	CAGSLQSNEQFF
TRBV7-3	TRBJ2-3	.	few	TGTGCCAGCAGCTTACTAGGCTCGCCCTACACAGATACGCAGTATTTT	CASSLLGSPYTDTQYF
TRBV2	TRBJ2-7	.	.	TGTGCCAGCAGTGAAAACGCCGGGATAGTCACCGAGCAGTACTTC	CASSENAGIVTEQYF
TRBV5-1	TRBJ2-5	TRBD1	few	TGCGCCAGCAGACCGGTCGACAGGGGGTTGGAGACCCAGTACTTC	CASRPVDRGLETQYF
TRBV24-1	TRBJ2-1	TRBD1	.	TGTGCCACCAGTGAACGGACAGGGGGGTTCAATGAGCAGTTCTTC	CATSERTGGFNEQFF
TRBV6-5	TRBJ2-7	TRBD2	.	TGTGCCAGCAGATATCGGACTAGCGGCTACAATGAGCAGTACTTC	CASRYRTSGYNEQYF
TRBV2	TRBJ2-5	.	.	TGTGCCAGCAGTACCGATTACCGGGACAATCGGGAGACCCAGTACTTC	CASSTDYRDNRETQYF
TRBV7-2	TRBJ2-5	.	.	TGTGCCAGCAGCGATTTTCCCGAGACCCAGTACTTC	CASSDFPETQYF
TRBV7-9	TRBJ2-7	TRBD2	.	TGTGCCAGCAGCGACGGGAGGGCTACCTACGAGCAGTACTTC	CASSDGRATYEQYF
TRBV2	TRBJ2-1	TRBD2	many	TGTGCCAGCAGGACATCCTTAGCGGGAGAGGTCAATGGCGATGAGCAGTTCTTC	CASRTSLAGEVNGDEQFF
TRBV9	TRBJ2-7	.	.	TGTGCCAGCAGCCCAGGGAGCGCCGAGCAGTACTTC	CASSPGSAEQYF
TRBV3-1	TRBJ1-2	.	.	TGTGCCAGCAGCCCCTCGACAGGCCTCTCTAACTATGGCTACACCTTC	CASSPSTGLSNYGYTF
TRBV5-1	TRBJ2-7	.	.	TGCGCCAGCAGCTTGGGGGGTAGCGCCTCCTACAATGAGCAGTACTTC	CASSLGGSASYNEQYF
TRBV7-2	TRBJ1-1	.	.	TGTGCCAGCAGCTTAGTGTCGGGGCTCGACACTGAAGCTTTCTTT	CASSLVSGLDTEAFF
TRBV6-5	TRBJ1-1	.	.	TGTGCCAGCAGTTACTCGTTATCTAACACTGAAGCTTTCTTT	CASSYSLSNTEAFF
TRBV25-1	TRBJ2-7	TRBD2	.	TGTGCCAGCAGTGAGGGGCTAGCGGGACGAGCCCCCTACGAGCAGTACTTC	CASSEGLAGRAPYEQYF
TRBV10-3	TRBJ2-5	TRBD2	few	TGTGCCATCAGTGTGCTAGCGGGAGGGGGAGAGACCCAGTACTTC	CAISVLAGGGETQYF
TRBV10-2	TRBJ2-7	TRBD1	few	TGTGCCAGCAGCGGACAGGGACGATACGAGCAGTACTTC	CASSGQGRYEQYF